The source of this TCR beta chain is a study of breast tumors, draining lymph nodes, adjacent tissues. Samples came from axillary lymph nodes draining the breast cancer. Study-level findings and limits: Tumor T cell lymph node origin was a supported hypothesis, not proven. Compared with basal-like, luminal-like tumors shared significantly more repertoire with nontumor tissue.

Looked up from germline, CDR1 is LGHNA and CDR2 is YNFKEQ. The CDR3 has 14 amino acids. The V end was cut by 4 bases, the J end by 8 bases, with 14 bases between. In TCRdb, the multiplex PCR reads were re-called with MiXCR into one record per CDR3 protein. The sample holds about 300,000 distinct CDR3 sequences; roughly 31% are singletons and the top ten take around 1.1%. This clonotype was recorded many times. Its matching antigen is unknown. The clonotype was recovered from a female donor with breast cancer. Some clones in this sample may be carry-over from other donors' samples. The material sequenced was axillary lymph node tissue. V usage is TRBV4-2 and J usage is TRBJ1-4, with D possibly TRBD1 on 5 matching bases. This chain's CDR3 is CASSPQGEGEKLFF. CDR3 DNA: TGTGCCAGCAGCCCCCAGGGCGAGGGGGAAAAACTGTTTTTT.